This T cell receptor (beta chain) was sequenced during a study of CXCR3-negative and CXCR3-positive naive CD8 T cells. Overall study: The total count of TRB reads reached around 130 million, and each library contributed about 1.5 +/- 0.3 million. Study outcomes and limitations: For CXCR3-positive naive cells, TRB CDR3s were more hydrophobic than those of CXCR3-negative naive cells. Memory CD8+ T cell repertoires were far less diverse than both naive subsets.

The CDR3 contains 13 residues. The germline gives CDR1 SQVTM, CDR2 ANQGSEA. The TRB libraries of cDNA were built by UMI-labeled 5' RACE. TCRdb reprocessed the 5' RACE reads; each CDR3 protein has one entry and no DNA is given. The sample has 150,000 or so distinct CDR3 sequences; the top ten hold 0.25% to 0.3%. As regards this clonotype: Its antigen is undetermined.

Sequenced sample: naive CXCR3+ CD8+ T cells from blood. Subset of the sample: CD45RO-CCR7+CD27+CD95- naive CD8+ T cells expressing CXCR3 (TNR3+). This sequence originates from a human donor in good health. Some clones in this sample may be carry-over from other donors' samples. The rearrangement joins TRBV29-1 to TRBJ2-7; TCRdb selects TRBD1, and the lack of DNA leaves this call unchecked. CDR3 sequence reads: CSVRGPLSYEQYF.